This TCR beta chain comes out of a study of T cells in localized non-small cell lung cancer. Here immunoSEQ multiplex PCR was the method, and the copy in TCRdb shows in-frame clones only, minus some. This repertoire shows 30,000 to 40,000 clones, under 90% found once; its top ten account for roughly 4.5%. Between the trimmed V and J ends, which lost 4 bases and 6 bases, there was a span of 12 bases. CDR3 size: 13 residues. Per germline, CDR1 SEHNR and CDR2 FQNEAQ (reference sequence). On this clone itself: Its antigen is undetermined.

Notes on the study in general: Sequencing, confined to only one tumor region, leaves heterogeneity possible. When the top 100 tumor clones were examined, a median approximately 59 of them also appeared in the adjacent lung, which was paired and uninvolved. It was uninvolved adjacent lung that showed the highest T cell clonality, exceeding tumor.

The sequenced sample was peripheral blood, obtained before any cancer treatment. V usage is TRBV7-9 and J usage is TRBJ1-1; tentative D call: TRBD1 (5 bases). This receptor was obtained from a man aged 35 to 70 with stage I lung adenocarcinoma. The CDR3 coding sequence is TGTGCCAGCAGCTCCCGGGGGGTTGCTGAAGCTTTCTTT. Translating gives CASSSRGVAEAFF.